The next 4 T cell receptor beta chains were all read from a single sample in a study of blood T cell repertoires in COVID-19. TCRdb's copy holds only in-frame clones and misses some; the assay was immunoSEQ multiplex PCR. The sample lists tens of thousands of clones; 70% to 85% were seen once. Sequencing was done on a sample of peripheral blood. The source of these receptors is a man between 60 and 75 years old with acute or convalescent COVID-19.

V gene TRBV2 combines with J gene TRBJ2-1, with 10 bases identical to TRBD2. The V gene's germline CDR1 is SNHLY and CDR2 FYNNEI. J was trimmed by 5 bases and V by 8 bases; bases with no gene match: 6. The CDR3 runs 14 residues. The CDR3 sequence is CASLLAGPDNEQFF. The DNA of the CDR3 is TGTGCCAGCCTACTAGCGGGGCCGGACAATGAGCAGTTCTTC.

Here the CDR3 DNA reads TGTGCCTGGAGTCGTCCAGGACAGGGGGTAAGGCGCACTGAAGCTTTCTTT. Translation: CAWSRPGQGVRRTEAFF. The chain employs TRBV30 and TRBJ1-1; TRBD1 matches 10 bases. CDR3 length equals 17 residues. The V gene end was trimmed by 2 bases and the J gene end by 4 bases; junction bases not matched to a gene: 13. Germline V gene data show CDR1 as GTSNPN and CDR2 as SVGIG (reference sequence).

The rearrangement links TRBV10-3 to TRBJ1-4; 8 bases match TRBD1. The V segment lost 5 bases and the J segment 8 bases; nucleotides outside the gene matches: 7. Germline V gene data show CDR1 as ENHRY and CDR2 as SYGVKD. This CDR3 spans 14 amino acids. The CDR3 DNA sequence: TGTGCCATCAGTTCGACAGGGGTTCGGGAAAAACTGTTTTTT. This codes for CAISSTGVREKLFF.

CDR3 coding DNA: TGTGCCAGCAGCTTAGCGGGGGGGCTGGCAGATACGCAGTATTTT. It translates to CASSLAGGLADTQYF. The chain employs TRBV7-6 and TRBJ2-3, with D maybe TRBD2 (7 bases). The CDR3 extends over 15 amino acids. V dropped 0 bases and J dropped 4 bases, with 11 bases sitting between them. Germline V gene lookup returns CDR1 SGHVS and CDR2 FNYEAQ.